This T cell receptor (beta chain) stems from a study of T cells after yellow fever vaccination. V shed 5 bases and J shed 5 bases, with 15 bases lying between them. Germline V lookup: CDR1 SQVTM, CDR2 ANQGSEA. The CDR3 sequence is 13 residues long. This clonotype was counted a few times. In TCRdb, the 5' RACE reads were re-called with MiXCR into one record per CDR3 protein. The sample includes hundreds of thousands of distinct CDR3 sequences, 21% of them seen just once. The chain couples TRBV29-1 to TRBJ2-5; no reliable D call. This sequence originates from a man in his late teens or twenties who received the YFV17D yellow fever vaccine. Sequences were derived from PBMCs, sampled less than 25 days after the first yellow fever vaccination. CDR3 residues: CSVLTFYGETQYF. The CDR3 bases are TGCAGCGTTCTCACTTTTTATGGGGAGACCCAGTACTTC.